A selection of T cell receptor beta chains follows, all from one sample in a study of T cells in Graves' hyperthyroidism and ophthalmopathy. One entry per CDR3 protein, called by TCRdb with MiXCR from the multiplex PCR reads. This repertoire shows under 450,000 distinct CDR3 sequences, around a sixth found once; its top ten account for around 14%. The specimen sequenced was blood. The receptor source for this set is a woman between 18 and 29 years old with Graves' hyperthyroidism. The CDR3 runs from the conserved cysteine through the conserved F or W. Fields, in order: D gene, V gene, J gene, clone size, CDR3 DNA, CDR3 protein. The D gene is left open where the match is weak. Rows give clone size only sometimes, using once, few, many, or a class for an expanded clone.

TRBD1,TRBV28,TRBJ2-2,few,TGTGCCAGCACCCTTACCGGGACAGCGAACACCGGGGAGCTGTTTTTT,CASTLTGTANTGELFF
TRBD2,TRBV2,TRBJ2-1,many,TGTGCCAGCAGTATCCCCGGGACTAGCAATGAGCAGTTCTTC,CASSIPGTSNEQFF
TRBD2,TRBV5-1,TRBJ2-3,NA,TGCGCCAGCAGCTTGAATACCTCCCCTAGCGGTGGGTCCACAGATACGCAGTATTTT,CASSLNTSPSGGSTDTQYF
TRBD1,TRBV10-3,TRBJ1-5,NA,TGTGCCGCCTGGACAGGGGGGAGTCAGCCCCAGCATTTT,CAAWTGGSQPQHF
TRBD1,TRBV20-1,TRBJ2-3,few,TGCAGTCAAATAAAGGGGACAGACCTAAGCACAGATACGCAGTATTTT,CSQIKGTDLSTDTQYF
NA,TRBV5-1,TRBJ2-1,NA,TGCGCCAGCAGCTCCCTGGAATATTCTCAGGGCAATGAGCAGTTCTTC,CASSSLEYSQGNEQFF
NA,TRBV4-1,TRBJ2-7,many,TGCGCCAGCAGCCTAGCAGACAGGAGGGACGAGCAGTACTTC,CASSLADRRDEQYF
NA,TRBV7-3,TRBJ2-1,NA,TGTGCCAGCAGCTTAGCAACCAGCTATGAGCAGTTCTTC,CASSLATSYEQFF
NA,TRBV6-1,TRBJ1-3,many,TGTGCCATAGCGGGTTCGACTCCTGGAAACACCATATATTTT,CAIAGSTPGNTIYF
TRBD1,TRBV7-2,TRBJ1-3,NA,TGTGCCAGCAGCCGTGGGACAGTCCTCCCTGGAAACACCATATATTTT,CASSRGTVLPGNTIYF
NA,TRBV11-2,TRBJ2-3,many,TGTGCCAGCAGCTTAGAATTATACGATACGCAGTATTTT,CASSLELYDTQYF
TRBD1,TRBV2,TRBJ2-4,many,TGTGCCAGCAGGGAACAGGGGGCGAGTGGCATTCAGTACTTC,CASREQGASGIQYF
TRBD2,TRBV6-2/TRBV6-3,TRBJ2-3,NA,TGTGCCAGCAGTTACATGGGGGGGACCACAGATACGCAGTATTTT,CASSYMGGTTDTQYF
NA,TRBV12-3/TRBV12-4,TRBJ1-1,many,TGTGCCAGCAGTCTCAGACCACCAGGGAACACTGAAGCTTTCTTT,CASSLRPPGNTEAFF
NA,TRBV28,TRBJ2-5,many,TGTGCCAGCAGTTTTCTCCGGGACCAAGAGACCCAGTACTTC,CASSFLRDQETQYF
NA,TRBV7-2,TRBJ1-5,many,TGTGCCAGCAGCTCCTGGACAGATAGCAATCAGCCCCAGCATTTT,CASSSWTDSNQPQHF
TRBD1,TRBV11-2,TRBJ2-3,many,TGTGCCAGCAGCAAGCCCGGGGACAGGGGGATCGGAGATACGCAGTATTTT,CASSKPGDRGIGDTQYF